This TCR beta chain was observed in a study of T cell repertoires in cytomegalovirus infection. Across the whole study: Public TCR beta signatures indicated both CMV infection and matching HLA type. Findings of the study overall: Using cumulative public TCR beta family frequency, the authors identified those who carried CMV together with the relevant HLA. HLA-C-restricted CMV clonotypes gave the most frequent clonotype in two of eight donors.

This clonotype was seen only once. Its antigen is undetermined. With 2 bases clipped from V and 8 bases from J, the junction kept 4 bases outside the gene matches. CDR1 is SGHDT, CDR2 YYEEEE, per germline. The CDR3 length is 13 residues. Using its own MiXCR run on the reads, TCRdb lists one record per CDR3 protein. The repertoire holds about 360,000 distinct CDR3 sequences, with about 34% as singletons. The rearrangement uses TRBV5-6 and TRBJ2-1; the match to TRBD2 covers 7 bases. The sequences come from cultured PBMCs, collected from culture after CMV antigen stimulation. The clonotype comes from a human donor in good health (CMV status not recorded). Some clones in this sample may be carry-over from other donors' samples. CDR3 DNA sequence: TGTGCCAGCAGCTTCGGGACTACACATGAGCAGTTCTTC. Translated, it gives CASSFGTTHEQFF.